This note documents a single T cell receptor (beta chain) sequence. Data came from immunoSEQ multiplex PCR; TCRdb stores just in-frame clones and leaves some out. The sample contains more than 70,000 clones, approximately 90% of which appear only once. The CDR3 spans 12 residues. The ends were cut back, 5 bases at V and 3 bases at J, with 7 bases in the middle. Germline V lookup: CDR1 MNHNY, CDR2 SVGAGI (reference sequence). The data originate from a study of technical replicates of blood from a few donors. Input material: T cells isolated from PBMCs. V is TRBV6-6 and J is TRBJ1-2; D unclear. The receptor was isolated from a human donor in good health. In nucleotides, the CDR3 is TGTGCCAGCAGTGGAGGCCACTATGGCTACACCTTC. Translating gives CASSGGHYGYTF.